Listed below are T cell receptor beta chains from one sample, sequenced in a study of blood T cell repertoires in COVID-19. Here immunoSEQ multiplex PCR was the method, and the copy in TCRdb shows in-frame clones only, minus some. The sample has about 400,000 clones, around nine tenths seen once; the top ten hold 1.7%. Sequences were obtained from PBMCs or T cells enriched from blood (not recorded which). Every receptor here comes from a woman in her twenties or thirties who had recovered from COVID-19. CDR3s include the opening cysteine and the closing phenylalanine or tryptophan. The D gene is left open where the match is weak. The size field is filled for only some rows; it gives once, few, many or a size class.

J: TRBJ1-4; V: TRBV4-1; length: 18; D: -; size: -; DNA: TGCGCCAGCAGCCAAAGAGACGCAGCCACAGGATTGGGGGAAAAACTGTTTTTT; CDR3: CASSQRDAATGLGEKLFF
J: TRBJ1-5; V: TRBV28; length: 16; D: TRBD1; size: -; DNA: TGTGCCAGCAGTTTCCCGACAGGGCAACGCAATCAGCCCCAGCATTTT; CDR3: CASSFPTGQRNQPQHF
J: TRBJ1-2; V: TRBV6-5; length: 14; D: -; size: -; DNA: TGTGCCAGCAGTTACTCAGAAGCCAACTATGGCTACACCTTC; CDR3: CASSYSEANYGYTF
J: TRBJ1-4; V: TRBV5-4; length: 15; D: -; size: -; DNA: TGTGCCAGCAGCCGCAAGCTCGGAGCTAATGAAAAACTGTTTTTT; CDR3: CASSRKLGANEKLFF
J: TRBJ1-4; V: TRBV3-1/TRBV3-2; length: 12; D: TRBD1; size: -; DNA: TGTGCCAGCAGGGGGACAGGGGATAAACTGTTTTTT; CDR3: CASRGTGDKLFF
J: TRBJ1-5; V: TRBV27; length: 15; D: -; size: -; DNA: TGTGCCAGCAGCTTACGGGGGGCCAACAATCAGCCCCAGCATTTT; CDR3: CASSLRGANNQPQHF
J: TRBJ2-1; V: TRBV15; length: 16; D: -; size: -; DNA: TGTGCCACCAGCAGAGGAACGGGTTTAACCTACAATGAGCAGTTCTTC; CDR3: CATSRGTGLTYNEQFF
J: TRBJ1-1; V: TRBV5-6; length: 14; D: -; size: few; DNA: TGTGCCAGCAGCGTGGACAGCTTGAACACTGAAGCTTTCTTT; CDR3: CASSVDSLNTEAFF
J: TRBJ2-1; V: TRBV5-1; length: 15; D: TRBD2; size: -; DNA: TGCGCCAGCAGCTCCGGGACTAGCGGCTACAATGAGCAGTTCTTC; CDR3: CASSSGTSGYNEQFF
J: TRBJ2-2; V: TRBV5-1; length: 13; D: -; size: once; DNA: TGCGCCAGCAGCTTCCCAGGCACCGGGGAGCTGTTTTTT; CDR3: CASSFPGTGELFF
J: TRBJ1-2; V: TRBV5-6; length: 13; D: -; size: -; DNA: TGTGCCAGCAGCTTCTGGCTCAACTATGGCTACACCTTC; CDR3: CASSFWLNYGYTF
J: TRBJ1-1; V: TRBV4-1; length: 16; D: TRBD1; size: -; DNA: TGCGCCAGCAGCTTCAGACAGGGGGCGTACAACACTGAAGCTTTCTTT; CDR3: CASSFRQGAYNTEAFF
J: TRBJ2-3; V: TRBV7-3; length: 17; D: TRBD2; size: once; DNA: TGTGCCAGCAGCTTACGGCCGGGACTAGCGGGCACAGATACGCAGTATTTT; CDR3: CASSLRPGLAGTDTQYF
J: TRBJ1-6; V: TRBV27; length: 13; D: TRBD1; size: -; DNA: TGTGCCAGCAGCTGGACAGGCTTTTCACCCCTCCACTTT; CDR3: CASSWTGFSPLHF
J: TRBJ2-7; V: TRBV7-9; length: 15; D: TRBD1; size: -; DNA: TGTGCCAGCAGCTTAGAGACAGGGGGCAGGTACGAGCAGTACTTC; CDR3: CASSLETGGRYEQYF
J: TRBJ1-1; V: TRBV19; length: 14; D: TRBD1; size: -; DNA: TGTGCCAGTAGCTCGACAGGGAGCTACACTGAAGCTTTCTTT; CDR3: CASSSTGSYTEAFF
J: TRBJ2-7; V: TRBV9; length: 15; D: TRBD1; size: -; DNA: TGTGCCAGCAGCGTAGAGGGGACAGGGTGGGACGAGCAGTACTTC; CDR3: CASSVEGTGWDEQYF
J: TRBJ1-3; V: TRBV7-9; length: 14; D: -; size: -; DNA: TGTGCCAGCAGCCTACTGAGCTCTGGAAACACCATATATTTT; CDR3: CASSLLSSGNTIYF
J: TRBJ2-3; V: TRBV6-5; length: 14; D: -; size: -; DNA: TGTGCCAGCAGTAGCCTGCGGGGCGTGGATACGCAGTATTTT; CDR3: CASSSLRGVDTQYF
J: TRBJ2-7; V: TRBV6-5; length: 14; D: -; size: -; DNA: TGTGCCAGCAGAGCTGACAGACACTCCTACGAGCAGTACTTC; CDR3: CASRADRHSYEQYF
J: TRBJ2-2; V: TRBV14; length: 14; D: -; size: -; DNA: TGTGCCAGCAGCCAAGGACATACTACCGGGGAGCTGTTTTTT; CDR3: CASSQGHTTGELFF
J: TRBJ2-1; V: TRBV15; length: 15; D: -; size: -; DNA: TGTGCCACCAGCAGGGACAGTCATACTTACAATGAGCAGTTCTTC; CDR3: CATSRDSHTYNEQFF
J: TRBJ2-6; V: TRBV6-5; length: 16; D: -; size: -; DNA: TGTGCCAGCAGTTTCTACAGGGACTCTGGGGCCAACGTCCTGACTTTC; CDR3: CASSFYRDSGANVLTF
J: TRBJ1-6; V: TRBV6-5; length: 15; D: TRBD1; size: -; DNA: TGTGCCAGCAGTTACTCCTCGACAGGGTTGGAACCCCTCCACTTT; CDR3: CASSYSSTGLEPLHF
J: TRBJ1-2; V: TRBV12-3/TRBV12-4; length: 13; D: -; size: -; DNA: TGTGCCAGCAGTAAGGCAGGGAACTATGGCTACACCTTC; CDR3: CASSKAGNYGYTF
J: TRBJ2-2; V: TRBV4-3; length: 14; D: TRBD2; size: -; DNA: TGCGCCAGCAGCGATAGCGGGGGTTTTGGGGAGCTGTTTTTT; CDR3: CASSDSGGFGELFF
J: TRBJ2-3; V: TRBV5-4; length: 14; D: -; size: -; DNA: TGTGCCAGCTACCCGGGACTTAGCACAGATACGCAGTATTTT; CDR3: CASYPGLSTDTQYF
J: TRBJ1-3; V: TRBV18; length: 15; D: TRBD1; size: -; DNA: TGTGCCAGCTCACCCTCGACAGGGTCGGGAAACACCATATATTTT; CDR3: CASSPSTGSGNTIYF
J: TRBJ1-6; V: TRBV5-1; length: 13; D: -; size: -; DNA: TGCGCCAGCAGCCCGGGCGGGAATTCACCCCTCCACTTT; CDR3: CASSPGGNSPLHF
J: TRBJ1-1; V: TRBV18; length: 13; D: -; size: -; DNA: TGTGCCAGCTCACTTAGACAGTTCACTGAAGCTTTCTTT; CDR3: CASSLRQFTEAFF
J: TRBJ2-7; V: TRBV5-1; length: 13; D: -; size: -; DNA: TGCGCCAGCAGCTTAGCGGGCGGCTCCGAGCAGTACTTC; CDR3: CASSLAGGSEQYF
J: TRBJ1-5; V: TRBV4-1; length: 13; D: -; size: -; DNA: TGCGCCAGCAGCCACGCAGGGGAACAGCCCCAGCATTTT; CDR3: CASSHAGEQPQHF
J: TRBJ2-7; V: TRBV27; length: 14; D: -; size: -; DNA: TGTGCCAGCAGTTTAATTGGACAAGATTACGAGCAGTACTTC; CDR3: CASSLIGQDYEQYF
J: TRBJ1-5; V: TRBV30; length: 16; D: -; size: -; DNA: TGTGCCTGGAGTGGGCAGGGTGGATTGGGCAATCAGCCCCAGCATTTT; CDR3: CAWSGQGGLGNQPQHF
J: TRBJ1-3; V: TRBV6-6; length: 16; D: -; size: -; DNA: TGTGCCAGCAGTTACAGAACAGGGCCCTCTGGAAACACCATATATTTT; CDR3: CASSYRTGPSGNTIYF
J: TRBJ1-1; V: TRBV12-3/TRBV12-4; length: 13; D: -; size: -; DNA: TGTGCCAGCAGTTTAACCAGGGGCTTGGGGGCTTTCTTT; CDR3: CASSLTRGLGAFF
J: TRBJ1-6; V: TRBV6-1; length: 14; D: -; size: -; DNA: TGTGCCAGCAGTGAAGACAGGGAGATATCACCCCTCCACTTT; CDR3: CASSEDREISPLHF
J: TRBJ2-1; V: TRBV7-8; length: 15; D: TRBD1; size: once; DNA: TGTGCCAGCAGCTTAAGGGACAGGGTCTACAATGAGCAGTTCTTC; CDR3: CASSLRDRVYNEQFF
J: TRBJ1-4; V: TRBV6-5; length: 14; D: -; size: -; DNA: TGTGCCAGCAGCTTAAGGGGCAGTAATGAAAAACTGTTTTTT; CDR3: CASSLRGSNEKLFF
J: TRBJ2-7; V: TRBV6-5; length: 15; D: TRBD1; size: -; DNA: TGTGCCAGCAGTTCAAATAACAGGGGCGGTTACGAGCAGTACTTC; CDR3: CASSSNNRGGYEQYF
J: TRBJ1-3; V: TRBV6-1; length: 16; D: -; size: -; DNA: TGTGCCAGCAGTGTGGGACTCCCGAGCTCTGGAAACACCATATATTTT; CDR3: CASSVGLPSSGNTIYF
J: TRBJ1-6; V: TRBV18; length: 15; D: TRBD1; size: -; DNA: TGTGCCAGCTCACCACGGGACAGTAGACTTTCACCCCTCCACTTT; CDR3: CASSPRDSRLSPLHF
J: TRBJ2-1; V: TRBV9; length: 16; D: TRBD1; size: -; DNA: TGTGCCAGCAGCGTAGAATCCGGGACAGGGCTCCATGAGCAGTTCTTC; CDR3: CASSVESGTGLHEQFF
J: TRBJ1-1; V: TRBV5-6; length: 15; D: TRBD1; size: -; DNA: TGTGCCAGCAGCCCGGGACAGGGAGGGAACACTGAAGCTTTCTTT; CDR3: CASSPGQGGNTEAFF
J: TRBJ2-7; V: TRBV6-5; length: 16; D: -; size: -; DNA: TGTGCCAGCAGTTACTCGAGGGTCGTCAGCTCCTACGAGCAGTACTTC; CDR3: CASSYSRVVSSYEQYF
J: TRBJ1-1; V: TRBV11-2; length: 12; D: -; size: once; DNA: TGTGCCAGCAGTCGGTGGAACACTGAAGCTTTCTTT; CDR3: CASSRWNTEAFF
J: TRBJ2-2; V: TRBV24-1; length: 16; D: -; size: -; DNA: TGTGCCACCAGTGACCTCGCCCCAGGGTTCACCGGGGAGCTGTTTTTT; CDR3: CATSDLAPGFTGELFF
J: TRBJ1-1; V: TRBV7-9; length: 19; D: -; size: -; DNA: TGTGCCAGCAGCTTATTGGGCAGGGGCCCCGAAACTATGAACACTGAAGCTTTCTTT; CDR3: CASSLLGRGPETMNTEAFF
J: TRBJ2-1; V: TRBV5-4; length: 13; D: -; size: -; DNA: TGTGCCAGCAGCGGCGTGGGAGACAATGAGCAGTTCTTC; CDR3: CASSGVGDNEQFF